Listed below are T cell receptor beta chains from one sample, sequenced in a study of T cell clonotyping in hematopoietic cell transplantation. Measured with immunoSEQ multiplex PCR; TCRdb has only the in-frame clones, and not every one. The sample has tens of thousands of clones, roughly 94% seen once. The specimen was peripheral blood mononuclear cells. The receptors originated from a woman in her 50s in good health. Some clones in this sample may be carry-over from other donors' samples. Both conserved end residues are part of each CDR3. Each record gives: D gene, J gene, V gene, clone size, CDR3 length, CDR3 protein, CDR3 DNA. The D gene is left open where the match is weak. A row's size may be missing; if present it is once, few, many or a size class.

>NA|TRBJ2-7|TRBV29-1|few|13
CSVQEGSSYEQYF
TGCAGCGTCCAGGAGGGGTCCTCCTACGAGCAGTACTTC
>NA|TRBJ1-1|TRBV11-3|NA|12
CASSTLGGGAFF
TGTGCCAGCAGCACCCTTGGTGGGGGAGCTTTCTTT
>NA|TRBJ1-2|TRBV10-3|NA|12
CAISPANYGYTF
TGTGCCATCAGCCCTGCTAACTATGGCTACACCTTC
>TRBD1|TRBJ1-5|TRBV6-6|NA|16
CASSSYRGSSNQPQHF
TGTGCCAGCAGTTCGTACAGGGGGTCTAGCAATCAGCCCCAGCATTTT
>NA|TRBJ2-3|TRBV7-2|NA|16
CASSLGSGRSTDTQYF
TGTGCCAGCAGCTTAGGGTCGGGACGGAGCACAGATACGCAGTATTTT
>NA|TRBJ1-2|TRBV5-6|NA|15
CASSLEAYTNYGYTF
TGTGCCAGCAGCTTGGAGGCCTATACTAACTATGGCTACACCTTC
>NA|TRBJ1-2|TRBV6-5|once|16
CASSFDGGGRVYGYTF
TGTGCCAGCAGTTTCGACGGAGGGGGTAGGGTCTATGGCTACACCTTC
>NA|TRBJ2-7|TRBV11-3|NA|15
CASSLEEGTPYEQYF
TGTGCCAGCAGCTTAGAGGAGGGGACCCCCTACGAGCAGTACTTC
>NA|TRBJ1-5|TRBV7-2|once|14
CASSTDRLGQPQHF
TGTGCCAGCAGCACAGACAGGCTTGGCCAGCCCCAGCATTTT
>NA|TRBJ2-1|TRBV27|NA|14
CASSFGLSYNEQFF
TGTGCCAGCAGTTTTGGGCTATCCTACAATGAGCAGTTCTTC
>NA|TRBJ2-5|TRBV5-1|NA|13
CASSLAGVETQYF
TGCGCCAGCAGCTTAGCTGGGGTAGAGACTCAGTACTTC
>NA|TRBJ2-1|TRBV6-5|NA|12
CASRRTANEQFF
TGTGCCAGCAGAAGGACAGCGAATGAGCAGTTCTTC
>NA|TRBJ1-3|TRBV11-2|NA|15
CASSVPQGEGNTIYF
TGTGCCAGCAGCGTGCCCCAGGGAGAAGGAAACACCATATATTTT
>TRBD2|TRBJ2-1|TRBV2|NA|15
CASTPRTSGGGEQFF
TGTGCCAGCACCCCACGGACTAGCGGGGGGGGTGAGCAGTTCTTC
>NA|TRBJ2-1|TRBV5-1|NA|14
CASSLVLGINEQFF
TGCGCCAGCAGCTTGGTACTAGGGATCAATGAGCAGTTCTTC
>NA|TRBJ2-1|TRBV4-3|NA|16
CASSQAGKSSYNEQFF
TGCGCCAGCAGCCAAGCTGGGAAAAGCTCCTACAATGAGCAGTTCTTC